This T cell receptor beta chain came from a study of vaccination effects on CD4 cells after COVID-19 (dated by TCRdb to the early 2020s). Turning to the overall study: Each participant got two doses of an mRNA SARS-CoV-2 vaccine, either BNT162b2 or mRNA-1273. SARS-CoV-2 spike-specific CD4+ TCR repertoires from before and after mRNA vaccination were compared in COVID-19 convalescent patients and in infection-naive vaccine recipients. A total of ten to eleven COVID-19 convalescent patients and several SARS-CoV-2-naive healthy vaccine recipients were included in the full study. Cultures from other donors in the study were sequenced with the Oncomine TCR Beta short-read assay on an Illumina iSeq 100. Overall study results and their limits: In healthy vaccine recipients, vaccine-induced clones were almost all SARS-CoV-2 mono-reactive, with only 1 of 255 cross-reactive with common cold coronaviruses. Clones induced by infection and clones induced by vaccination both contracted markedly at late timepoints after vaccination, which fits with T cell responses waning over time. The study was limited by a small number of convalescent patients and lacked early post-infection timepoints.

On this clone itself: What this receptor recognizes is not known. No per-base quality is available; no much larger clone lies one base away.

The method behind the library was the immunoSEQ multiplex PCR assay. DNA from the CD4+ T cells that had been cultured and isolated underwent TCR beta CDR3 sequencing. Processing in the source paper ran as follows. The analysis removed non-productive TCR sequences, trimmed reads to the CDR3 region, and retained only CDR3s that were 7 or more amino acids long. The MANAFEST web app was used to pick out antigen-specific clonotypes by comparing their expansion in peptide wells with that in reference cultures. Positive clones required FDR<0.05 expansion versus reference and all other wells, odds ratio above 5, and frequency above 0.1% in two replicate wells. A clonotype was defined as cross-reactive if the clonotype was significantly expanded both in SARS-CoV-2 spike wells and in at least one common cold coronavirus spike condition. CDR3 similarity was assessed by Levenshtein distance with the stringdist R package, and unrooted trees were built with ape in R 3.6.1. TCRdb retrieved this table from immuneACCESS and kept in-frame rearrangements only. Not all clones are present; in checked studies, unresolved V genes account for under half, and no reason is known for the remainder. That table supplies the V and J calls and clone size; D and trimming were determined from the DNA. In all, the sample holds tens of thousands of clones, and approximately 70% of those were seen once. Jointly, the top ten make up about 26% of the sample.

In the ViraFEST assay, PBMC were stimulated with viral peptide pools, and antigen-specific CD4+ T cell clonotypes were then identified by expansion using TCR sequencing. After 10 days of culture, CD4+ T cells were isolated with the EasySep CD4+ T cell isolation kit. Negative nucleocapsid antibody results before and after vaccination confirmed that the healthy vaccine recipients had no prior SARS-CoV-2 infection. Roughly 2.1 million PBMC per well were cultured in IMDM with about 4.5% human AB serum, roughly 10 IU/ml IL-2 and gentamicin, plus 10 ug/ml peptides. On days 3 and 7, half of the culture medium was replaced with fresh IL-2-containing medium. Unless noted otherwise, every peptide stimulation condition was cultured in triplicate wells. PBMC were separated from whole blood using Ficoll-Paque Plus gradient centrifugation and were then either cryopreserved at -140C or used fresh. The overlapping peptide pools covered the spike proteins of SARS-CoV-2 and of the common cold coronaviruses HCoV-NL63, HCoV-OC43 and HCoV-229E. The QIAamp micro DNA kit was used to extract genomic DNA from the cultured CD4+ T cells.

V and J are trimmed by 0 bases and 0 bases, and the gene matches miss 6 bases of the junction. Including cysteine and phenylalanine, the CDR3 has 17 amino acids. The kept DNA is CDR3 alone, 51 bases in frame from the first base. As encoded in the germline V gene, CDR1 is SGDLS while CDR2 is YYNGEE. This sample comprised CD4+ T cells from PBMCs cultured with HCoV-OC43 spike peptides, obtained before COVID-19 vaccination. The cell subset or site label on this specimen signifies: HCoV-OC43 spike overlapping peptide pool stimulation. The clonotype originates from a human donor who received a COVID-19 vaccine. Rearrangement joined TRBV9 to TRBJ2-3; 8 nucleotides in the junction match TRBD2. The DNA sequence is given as TGTGCCAGCAGCGTAGGGGTTAGCGGGGCCAGCACAGATACGCAGTATTTT. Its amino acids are CASSVGVSGASTDTQYF.